These T cell receptor beta chains were read from a single sample in a study of T cells after yellow fever vaccination. TCRdb reprocessed the 5' RACE reads with MiXCR, giving one entry per CDR3 protein. The data hold some 200,000 distinct CDR3 sequences, with approximately 3.2% observed a single time. This material consisted of CD4+ T cells sorted from PBMCs, taken 10 days after the yellow fever booster vaccination. Every receptor here comes from a man in his late teens or twenties who received the YFV17D yellow fever vaccine. Both conserved end residues are part of each CDR3. The order of the fields is V gene, J gene, clone size, D gene, CDR3 protein, CDR3 DNA. D genes are given only for firm matches. Clone size is not always given. Where it is, it says once, few, many or a class for expanded clones.

v_gene: TRBV20-1
j_gene: TRBJ1-2
abundance: few
d_gene: NA
CDR3aa: CSARDTLLVQRGYTF
CDR3nt: TGCAGTGCTAGAGACACCCTTCTAGTCCAGAGGGGCTACACCTTC

v_gene: TRBV5-5
j_gene: TRBJ1-4
abundance: few
d_gene: NA
CDR3aa: CASSHRGSAANEKLFF
CDR3nt: TGTGCCAGCTCCCACCGGGGTTCGGCGGCTAATGAAAAACTGTTTTTT

v_gene: TRBV5-1
j_gene: TRBJ2-5
abundance: once
d_gene: NA
CDR3aa: CASSLELVTKTQYF
CDR3nt: TGCGCCAGCAGCTTGGAACTAGTTACCAAGACCCAGTACTTC

v_gene: TRBV6-6
j_gene: TRBJ2-1
abundance: many
d_gene: NA
CDR3aa: CASSYSRGAYNEQFF
CDR3nt: TGTGCCAGCAGTTACTCGCGGGGAGCATACAATGAGCAGTTCTTC

v_gene: TRBV5-1
j_gene: TRBJ1-4
abundance: many
d_gene: NA
CDR3aa: CASSPGRANEKLFF
CDR3nt: TGCGCCAGCAGCCCAGGGAGGGCTAATGAAAAACTGTTTTTT

v_gene: TRBV6-6
j_gene: TRBJ1-5
abundance: few
d_gene: TRBD1
CDR3aa: CASSYDRTGRSNQPQHF
CDR3nt: TGTGCCAGCAGTTACGATCGGACAGGGAGAAGCAATCAGCCCCAGCATTTT

v_gene: TRBV15
j_gene: TRBJ2-3
abundance: NA
d_gene: NA
CDR3aa: CATSRDDESVDTQYF
CDR3nt: TGTGCCACCAGCAGAGATGATGAGAGCGTGGATACGCAGTATTTT

v_gene: TRBV5-6
j_gene: TRBJ1-2
abundance: many
d_gene: NA
CDR3aa: CASSSGPYGYTF
CDR3nt: TGTGCCAGCAGCTCCGGACCCTATGGCTACACCTTC

v_gene: TRBV7-9
j_gene: TRBJ1-2
abundance: few
d_gene: TRBD1
CDR3aa: CASSPRERDRGLYNYGYTF
CDR3nt: TGTGCCAGCAGCCCCAGAGAAAGGGACAGGGGACTCTATAACTATGGCTACACCTTC

v_gene: TRBV29-1
j_gene: TRBJ1-2
abundance: few
d_gene: NA
CDR3aa: CSVEERPPYGYTF
CDR3nt: TGCAGCGTTGAAGAGCGGCCGCCCTATGGCTACACCTTC

v_gene: TRBV3-1
j_gene: TRBJ1-5
abundance: NA
d_gene: NA
CDR3aa: CASSQDVGEVRPQHF
CDR3nt: TGTGCCAGCAGCCAAGACGTCGGGGAGGTAAGGCCCCAGCATTTT

v_gene: TRBV9
j_gene: TRBJ2-2
abundance: few
d_gene: TRBD2
CDR3aa: CASSVVGGVTGELFF
CDR3nt: TGTGCCAGCAGCGTAGTGGGGGGGGTCACCGGGGAGCTGTTTTTT

v_gene: TRBV11-2
j_gene: TRBJ2-3
abundance: many
d_gene: NA
CDR3aa: CASSFRTHYTDTQYF
CDR3nt: TGTGCCAGCAGCTTCCGGACACACTACACAGATACGCAGTATTTT

v_gene: TRBV12-3/TRBV12-4
j_gene: TRBJ2-3
abundance: many
d_gene: TRBD1
CDR3aa: CASSRQGLSTDTQYF
CDR3nt: TGTGCCAGCAGTCGACAGGGGCTTAGCACAGATACGCAGTATTTT

v_gene: TRBV7-9
j_gene: TRBJ1-2
abundance: many
d_gene: NA
CDR3aa: CASSLEGLGYTF
CDR3nt: TGTGCCAGCAGCTTAGAAGGGTTGGGCTACACCTTC

v_gene: TRBV6-5
j_gene: TRBJ1-2
abundance: many
d_gene: NA
CDR3aa: CASSYRGYGYTF
CDR3nt: TGTGCCAGCAGTTACAGGGGCTATGGCTACACCTTC

v_gene: TRBV24-1
j_gene: TRBJ2-1
abundance: NA
d_gene: TRBD1
CDR3aa: CATSRDRSSEQFF
CDR3nt: TGTGCCACCAGCCGGGACAGGAGCTCTGAGCAGTTCTTC

v_gene: TRBV7-2
j_gene: TRBJ2-5
abundance: few
d_gene: NA
CDR3aa: CASSPTRGAETQYF
CDR3nt: TGTGCCAGCAGCCCCACGAGGGGCGCGGAGACCCAGTACTTC

v_gene: TRBV21-1
j_gene: TRBJ1-3
abundance: many
d_gene: NA
CDR3aa: CATLIRSSGNTIYF
CDR3nt: TGTGCCACCCTAATAAGGAGCTCTGGAAACACCATATATTTT

v_gene: TRBV18
j_gene: TRBJ2-7
abundance: NA
d_gene: NA
CDR3aa: CASSPTSPYEQYF
CDR3nt: TGTGCCAGCTCACCAACTAGTCCCTACGAGCAGTACTTC

v_gene: TRBV18
j_gene: TRBJ2-7
abundance: few
d_gene: NA
CDR3aa: CASSPTYRQDEQYF
CDR3nt: TGTGCCAGCTCCCCCACTTACCGACAGGACGAGCAGTACTTC

v_gene: TRBV5-1
j_gene: TRBJ2-5
abundance: many
d_gene: NA
CDR3aa: CASSLVPGQETQYF
CDR3nt: TGCGCCAGCAGCTTGGTACCGGGACAAGAGACCCAGTACTTC

v_gene: TRBV25-1
j_gene: TRBJ2-5
abundance: many
d_gene: TRBD2
CDR3aa: CASSPRLAEETQYF
CDR3nt: TGTGCCAGCAGCCCTAGACTAGCGGAAGAGACCCAGTACTTC

v_gene: TRBV4-1
j_gene: TRBJ2-4
abundance: many
d_gene: NA
CDR3aa: CASRQPGSRKNIQYF
CDR3nt: TGCGCCAGCAGGCAGCCCGGGAGTAGGAAAAACATTCAGTACTTC

v_gene: TRBV5-4
j_gene: TRBJ1-2
abundance: few
d_gene: TRBD1
CDR3aa: CASSPGQGANYGYTF
CDR3nt: TGTGCCAGCAGCCCGGGGCAGGGGGCTAACTATGGCTACACCTTC

v_gene: TRBV5-1
j_gene: TRBJ2-5
abundance: many
d_gene: TRBD1
CDR3aa: CASSGWTGPETQYF
CDR3nt: TGCGCCAGCAGCGGATGGACAGGGCCTGAGACCCAGTACTTC

v_gene: TRBV10-1
j_gene: TRBJ2-6
abundance: few
d_gene: NA
CDR3aa: CASSLRLFQPGANVLTF
CDR3nt: TGCGCCAGCAGTCTACGTCTTTTTCAACCTGGGGCCAACGTCCTGACTTTC

v_gene: TRBV23-1
j_gene: TRBJ1-5
abundance: few
d_gene: NA
CDR3aa: CAIPISPQHF
CDR3nt: TGCGCCATACCTATCAGCCCCCAGCATTTT

v_gene: TRBV2
j_gene: TRBJ2-3
abundance: NA
d_gene: NA
CDR3aa: CASSEVSAHTDTQYF
CDR3nt: TGTGCCAGCAGTGAAGTTAGTGCTCATACAGATACGCAGTATTTT

v_gene: TRBV7-2
j_gene: TRBJ2-7
abundance: many
d_gene: NA
CDR3aa: CASSGGSRVRYEQYF
CDR3nt: TGTGCCAGCAGCGGGGGGTCGAGGGTTCGGTACGAGCAGTACTTC

v_gene: TRBV29-1
j_gene: TRBJ1-2
abundance: many
d_gene: TRBD1
CDR3aa: CSVGAGGRGSYGYTF
CDR3nt: TGCAGCGTTGGGGCAGGGGGTCGTGGTAGCTATGGCTACACCTTC

v_gene: TRBV9
j_gene: TRBJ2-3
abundance: many
d_gene: TRBD2
CDR3aa: CASSVGLAASTDTQYF
CDR3nt: TGTGCCAGCAGCGTAGGACTAGCGGCTAGCACAGATACGCAGTATTTT

v_gene: TRBV12-3/TRBV12-4
j_gene: TRBJ1-6
abundance: NA
d_gene: TRBD1
CDR3aa: CASSGGTAADSYNSPLHF
CDR3nt: TGTGCCAGCAGCGGGGGGACAGCGGCCGACTCCTATAATTCACCCCTCCACTTT

v_gene: TRBV20-1
j_gene: TRBJ2-5
abundance: NA
d_gene: NA
CDR3aa: CSARGRRDSQETQYF
CDR3nt: TGCAGTGCTAGAGGGAGACGGGACTCCCAAGAGACCCAGTACTTC

v_gene: TRBV12-3/TRBV12-4
j_gene: TRBJ2-3
abundance: few
d_gene: TRBD2
CDR3aa: CASSTAGGRSDTQYF
CDR3nt: TGTGCCAGCTCGACAGCGGGGGGGCGTTCAGATACGCAGTATTTT

v_gene: TRBV6-5
j_gene: TRBJ2-6
abundance: NA
d_gene: NA
CDR3aa: CASNYRSGANVLTF
CDR3nt: TGTGCCAGCAATTACAGGTCTGGGGCCAACGTCCTGACTTTC

v_gene: TRBV7-6
j_gene: TRBJ2-7
abundance: many
d_gene: TRBD1
CDR3aa: CASSSWTGGGSEQYF
CDR3nt: TGTGCCAGCAGCTCCTGGACAGGGGGAGGTAGCGAGCAGTACTTC

v_gene: TRBV19
j_gene: TRBJ2-4
abundance: few
d_gene: TRBD1
CDR3aa: CASTSPGGPRNIQYF
CDR3nt: TGTGCCAGTACTTCGCCAGGGGGACCCCGTAACATTCAGTACTTC

v_gene: TRBV6-1
j_gene: TRBJ2-5
abundance: many
d_gene: NA
CDR3aa: CANQQGSQETQYF
CDR3nt: TGTGCCAACCAACAGGGAAGCCAAGAGACCCAGTACTTC

v_gene: TRBV4-3
j_gene: TRBJ1-3
abundance: NA
d_gene: TRBD1
CDR3aa: CASSQGPLIRGQGENTIYF
CDR3nt: TGCGCCAGCAGCCAAGGACCCCTCATCCGAGGGCAGGGGGAAAACACCATATATTTT

v_gene: TRBV7-8
j_gene: TRBJ1-1
abundance: many
d_gene: NA
CDR3aa: CASSYGERGGTEAFF
CDR3nt: TGTGCCAGCAGCTACGGCGAGAGGGGCGGGACTGAAGCTTTCTTT

v_gene: TRBV6-5
j_gene: TRBJ2-2
abundance: NA
d_gene: TRBD2
CDR3aa: CASSPRGAAGELFF
CDR3nt: TGTGCCAGCAGTCCGCGGGGGGCGGCCGGGGAGCTGTTTTTT

v_gene: TRBV15
j_gene: TRBJ1-2
abundance: many
d_gene: NA
CDR3aa: CATSRDSAAYGYTF
CDR3nt: TGTGCCACCAGCAGAGATAGTGCGGCATATGGCTACACCTTC

v_gene: TRBV4-1
j_gene: TRBJ2-2
abundance: NA
d_gene: TRBD2
CDR3aa: CASSQVGLAGSNGELFF
CDR3nt: TGCGCCAGCAGCCAAGTTGGGCTAGCGGGTAGTAACGGGGAGCTGTTTTTT

v_gene: TRBV7-2
j_gene: TRBJ1-6
abundance: many
d_gene: TRBD1
CDR3aa: CASSLSIDRDNNSPLHF
CDR3nt: TGTGCCAGCAGCCTATCGATCGACAGGGATAATAATTCACCCCTCCACTTT

v_gene: TRBV6-5
j_gene: TRBJ1-2
abundance: many
d_gene: NA
CDR3aa: CASSYKVAGAINYGYTF
CDR3nt: TGTGCCAGCAGTTACAAAGTCGCAGGGGCAATTAACTATGGCTACACCTTC

v_gene: TRBV21-1
j_gene: TRBJ1-1
abundance: many
d_gene: NA
CDR3aa: CASSKRPQGPHLSPHLEAFF
CDR3nt: TGTGCCAGCAGCAAACGACCACAAGGACCCCACCTGTCCCCTCATCTTGAAGCTTTCTTT

v_gene: TRBV5-1
j_gene: TRBJ1-1
abundance: many
d_gene: NA
CDR3aa: CASSRGTGNTEAFF
CDR3nt: TGCGCCAGCAGCCGGGGGACGGGGAACACTGAAGCTTTCTTT